This T cell receptor beta chain appears in the sequencing data of a study of cytotoxic CD8 clonotypes in ibrutinib-treated CLL. Germline values: CDR1 MNHEY, CDR2 SMNVEV (reference sequence). V gave up 5 bases and J gave up 1 base; unmatched junction bases: 7. The CDR3 length is 17 residues. This table comes from immunoSEQ multiplex PCR, and its TCRdb copy is limited to in-frame clones, with some not included. The sample gives approximately 190,000 clones, roughly 77% of which show up once; 5.5% to 7% is in the top ten. This clone has just one count. The material was PBMCs, obtained after 12 months of ibrutinib treatment. The chain recombines TRBV27 with TRBJ1-5, with TRBD1 matching 11 bases. This receptor was taken from a human donor with chronic lymphocytic leukemia. The CDR3 sequence is CASSPRTGGFSNQPQHF. The CDR3 DNA is TGTGCCAGCAGTCCTCGGACAGGGGGCTTCAGCAATCAGCCCCAGCATTTT.